The present TCR beta chain was sequenced within a study of T-cell reconstitution after alpha-beta-depleted transplantation in children. Study-wide results and caveats: Newly generated T cells supplied most T-cell counts and diversity one year post-transplant. Expanded clones from the graft, numbering several hundred, reportedly supplied alpha-beta T cells about two months after transplant. The high TCRbeta diversity at day 60 in some patients came from surviving recipient T cells and thymic progenitors.

The CDR3 is 15 residues long. V lost 2 bases to trimming and J lost 5 bases, with 15 bases between them. Germline CDR1 SGHTA, CDR2 FQGTGA. Worth noting for this clonotype: What it binds is not known.

The TCRbeta library incorporated unique molecular identifiers. TCRdb re-derived calls from the PCR reads in MiXCR, one entry per CDR3 protein. The table lists approximately 1,000,000 distinct CDR3 sequences, 25% to 35% of them singletons. The TCR sequence derives from a boy under two years old who had a stem cell transplant for SCID, so the T cells may come from the graft donor. Sequenced material: PBMCs, mostly from graft donor cells, taken 360 days after TCRalphabeta/CD19-depleted stem cell transplant. The chain links TRBV7-3 to TRBJ1-2; possible D gene TRBD1, 6 bases. Here the CDR3 reads CASSLEGDVGYGYTF. In DNA, the CDR3 is TGTGCCAGCAGCTTAGAGGGGGACGTTGGTTATGGCTACACCTTC. The full variable domain, rest sourced from reference TRBV7-3 and TRBJ1-2, is GAGVSQTPSNKVTEKGKYVELRCDPISGHTALYWYRQSLGQGPEFLIYFQGTGAADDSGLPNDRFFAVRPEGSVSTLKIQRTERGDSAVYLCASSLEGDVGYGYTFGSGTRLTVV.